These 30 T cell receptor beta chains came from one sample sequenced in a study of blood T cell repertoires in COVID-19. Measured with immunoSEQ multiplex PCR; TCRdb has only the in-frame clones, and not every one. The sample has around 310,000 clones, about nine tenths seen once; the top ten hold approximately 13%. The sample comprised peripheral blood. The receptors originated from a woman aged 60 to 75 with acute or convalescent COVID-19.

This sequence joins TRBV27 and TRBJ1-1; D might be TRBD1 (6 bases). This CDR3 is 14 amino acids long. Germline CDR1 MNHEY, CDR2 SMNVEV (reference sequence). V lost 3 bases to trimming and J lost 7 bases, with 15 bases between them. DNA of the CDR3: TGTGCCAGCAGTTTGGGGGGGCCTTTTAGTGAAGCTTTCTTT. This translates into CASSLGGPFSEAFF.

V and J are TRBV3-1 (or the pseudogene TRBV3-2) and TRBJ1-5; D possibly corresponds to TRBD1 (6 bases). The germline V gene encodes CDR1 LGHDT and CDR2 YNNKEL (reference sequence). The CDR3 spans 14 residues. V was shortened by 5 bases and J by 6 bases, with 14 bases between the two germline ends. The CDR3 region has the DNA TGTGCCAGCAGCTCAGGGGCGGTGGGTCAGCCCCAGCATTTT. It is translated as CASSSGAVGQPQHF.

The J gene is TRBJ2-7, the V gene TRBV6-2 or TRBV6-3; D not resolved. V lost 2 bases, J lost 0 bases, and 5 bases lay in between. This CDR3 is built from 13 residues. Germline loops: CDR1 MNHEY, CDR2 SVGEGT. The CDR3 here is CASSYVYSYEQYF. In DNA form, the CDR3 reads TGTGCCAGCAGTTACGTTTACTCCTACGAGCAGTACTTC.

V gene TRBV10-3 combines with J gene TRBJ2-7; 7 nucleotides match TRBD2. The germline gives CDR1 ENHRY, CDR2 SYGVKD. The CDR3 runs 13 residues. V was pared by 10 bases and J by 4 bases, with 10 bases of the junction left unmatched. In nucleotides, the CDR3 is TGTGCCACCTCAGCGGGGCGCGGTTACGAGCAGTACTTC. This encodes CATSAGRGYEQYF.

The rearrangement uses TRBV27 and TRBJ2-2; TRBD1 is a possible D gene (6 bases). The ends were cut back, 6 bases at V and 4 bases at J, with 12 bases in the middle. Looked up from germline, CDR1 is MNHEY and CDR2 is SMNVEV (reference sequence). The CDR3 extends over 14 amino acids. In DNA form, the CDR3 reads TGTGCCAGCAGATTACAGGGTTCCACCGGGGAGCTGTTTTTT. Residues: CASRLQGSTGELFF.

This clone was detected only once. V usage is TRBV7-8 and J usage is TRBJ1-4, with TRBD1 identical over 8 bases. J was trimmed by 7 bases and V by 5 bases; bases with no gene match: 6. This CDR3 comprises 14 residues. The germline CDR1 and CDR2 sequences are SGHVS and FQNEAQ. CDR3 nucleotide sequence: TGTGCCAGCAGCCCCCCGGGACAGGTTGAAAAACTGTTTTTT. Protein sequence: CASSPPGQVEKLFF.

The V and J genes are TRBV10-3 and TRBJ1-2; 7 bases map to TRBD1. This CDR3 region has 16 residues. Germline loops: CDR1 ENHRY, CDR2 SYGVKD. Trimming removed 6 bases from V and 7 bases from J; junction bases left unmatched: 17. The CDR3 loop is CAIRSQGGQSFGGYTF. The CDR3 bases are TGTGCCATCAGGAGTCAGGGGGGACAGTCGTTCGGTGGCTACACCTTC.

The chain combines TRBV10-3 with TRBJ1-2; 9 bases are a match to TRBD1. Trimming removed 3 bases from V and 4 bases from J; junction bases left unmatched: 12. CDR1 ENHRY and CDR2 SYGVKD come from the germline V gene. CDR3 length equals 17 residues. CDR3 sequence (DNA): TGTGCCATCAGTGACCCCGGGGTGGGGACAGGGTTCTATGGCTACACCTTC. It encodes CAISDPGVGTGFYGYTF.

The chain has TRBV6-2 or TRBV6-3 and TRBJ1-6, with a possible D match to TRBD1 (6 bases). In germline, CDR1 is MNHEY, CDR2 SVGEGT. This CDR3 spans 18 amino acids. Trimming took off 0 bases at V and 10 bases at J, with 22 bases between the two ends. DNA of the CDR3: TGTGCCAGCAGTTACTCGGTTTCCCGGCGACAGGTTGTGTCACCCCTCCACTTT. Translated, it gives CASSYSVSRRQVVSPLHF.

This clone was counted a single time. The chain links TRBV29-1 to TRBJ1-5; TRBD1 might be the D (5 bases). Germline loops: CDR1 SQVTM, CDR2 ANQGSEA. The CDR3 has 13 amino acids. Trimming pared 1 base from V and 4 bases from J, leaving 8 bases between. For the CDR3, the DNA is TGCAGCGTTGAAGGGGGGGGGAATCAGCCCCAGCATTTT. Amino acid sequence: CSVEGGGNQPQHF.

The V call is TRBV6-4, the J call TRBJ2-1, with TRBD2 matching over 9 bases. Trimming at V came to 0 bases and at J to 6 bases, leaving 12 bases not matched to a gene. The germline gives CDR1 MRHNA, CDR2 SNTAGT. The CDR3 has 18 amino acids. CDR3 nucleotide sequence: TGTGCCAGCAGTGACTCAAGTTACAGCGGGAGGCCACCCAATGAGCAGTTCTTC. Its protein product is CASSDSSYSGRPPNEQFF.

This rearrangement joins TRBV5-4 to TRBJ2-7; TRBD1 is a possible D gene (5 bases). The germline V and J ends were trimmed by 5 bases and 6 bases, with 12 bases remaining between them. CDR3 length: 12 residues. CDR1 is SGHNT and CDR2 is YYREEE in the germline V gene (reference sequence). The CDR3 here is CASSMTDGEQYF. In DNA form, the CDR3 reads TGTGCCAGCAGTATGACAGATGGCGAGCAGTACTTC.

The chain uses TRBV10-3 and TRBJ2-7, with 10 bases identical to TRBD2. After removal of 6 bases from V and 5 bases from J, the junction contained 7 bases not matched to a gene. This CDR3 is 14 amino acids long. Germline CDR1 and CDR2: ENHRY and SYGVKD. CDR3 sequence (DNA): TGTGCCATCAGCTCAACTAGCGGGGTGGACGAGCAGTACTTC. Amino acids: CAISSTSGVDEQYF.

This chain uses TRBV29-1 with TRBJ2-2; D might be TRBD1 (6 bases). This CDR3 is built from 14 residues. Trimming left V 6 bases short and J 2 bases short, with 13 bases between. Per the germline V gene, CDR1 is SQVTM and CDR2 is ANQGSEA. CDR3 protein: CSVGQSQNTGELFF. In nucleotides, the CDR3 is TGCAGCGTCGGACAGTCTCAAAACACCGGGGAGCTGTTTTTT.

V gene TRBV7-9 combines with J gene TRBJ1-3; D is undetermined. The CDR3 sequence is 16 residues long. Per the germline V gene, CDR1 is SEHNR and CDR2 is FQNEAQ (reference sequence). The V end was cut by 1 base, the J end by 2 bases, with 12 bases between. The CDR3 coding sequence is TGTGCCAGCAGCTTAGTTCCGCGGGCAACTGGAAACACCATATATTTT. Amino acid sequence: CASSLVPRATGNTIYF.

The chain recombines TRBV27 with TRBJ1-1; D may be TRBD1 (6 bases). Looked up from germline, CDR1 is MNHEY and CDR2 is SMNVEV (reference sequence). V gave up 2 bases and J gave up 4 bases, with 11 bases separating them. There are 14 residues in the CDR3. The CDR3 bases are TGTGCCAGCAGTTTAGGACAGCCTACCACTGAAGCTTTCTTT. Protein: CASSLGQPTTEAFF.

The chain combines TRBV5-1 with TRBJ1-4; 10 bases fit TRBD1. The germline CDR1 and CDR2 sequences are SGHRS and YFSETQ. The ends lost 3 bases at V and 5 bases at J; junction bases unmatched: 1. This CDR3 contains 14 residues. For the CDR3, the DNA is TGCGCCAGCAGCTGGACAGGGGGAAATGAAAAACTGTTTTTT. Its protein is CASSWTGGNEKLFF.

The V and J genes are TRBV19 and TRBJ1-2, with D maybe TRBD1 (5 bases). The V end lost 5 bases, the J end lost 5 bases, and 12 bases lay between the germline ends. This CDR3 has 13 residues. CDR1 and CDR2 from the germline V gene are LNHDA and SQIVND (reference sequence). The CDR3 DNA reads TGTGCCAGTAGTCAGGGCACCGTTTATGGCTACACCTTC. Translating gives CASSQGTVYGYTF.

This sequence joins TRBV5-1 and TRBJ2-6; tentatively, D is TRBD1 (5 bases). Germline CDR1 reads SGHRS; CDR2 reads YFSETQ. The CDR3 totals 16 residues. Trimming removed 6 bases from V and 2 bases from J, with 15 bases in between. This CDR3 is CASTQAPLAGANVLTF. The CDR3 DNA is TGCGCCAGCACACAGGCCCCTCTGGCTGGGGCCAACGTCCTGACTTTC.

The CDR3 here is CASSLTRQGKDVYEQYF. The CDR3, as DNA: TGTGCCAGCAGTTTAACAAGACAGGGAAAGGATGTCTACGAGCAGTACTTC. The rearrangement links TRBV27 to TRBJ2-7, with 7 bases matching TRBD1. CDR3 size: 17 residues. Germline V gene data show CDR1 as MNHEY and CDR2 as SMNVEV (reference sequence). With 2 bases clipped from V and 3 bases from J, the junction kept 13 bases outside the gene matches.

V gene TRBV28 combines with J gene TRBJ2-7, with 7 nucleotides matching TRBD1. V trimming: 7 bases; J trimming: 2 bases; junction bases outside the gene matches: 8. The CDR3 contains 14 residues. Germline loops: CDR1 MDHEN, CDR2 SYDVKM. The CDR3 DNA reads TGTGCCAGCACCCCGACAGGGAAACCCTACGAGCAGTACTTC. As protein: CASTPTGKPYEQYF.

A single count supports this clone. The rearrangement uses TRBV29-1 and TRBJ2-5; D unresolved. Germline loops: CDR1 SQVTM, CDR2 ANQGSEA. The CDR3 consists of 12 residues. V was cut by 6 bases and J by 2 bases, with 10 bases left in between. Here the CDR3 DNA reads TGCAGCGTATCGACTGGACAAGAGACCCAGTACTTC. This translates into CSVSTGQETQYF. The whole variable domain, filled in from reference TRBV29-1 and TRBJ2-5, reads SAVISQKPSRDICQRGTSLTIQCQVDSQVTMMFWYRQQPGQSLTLIATANQGSEATYESGFVIDKFPISRPNLTFSTLTVSNMSPEDSSIYLCSVSTGQETQYFGPGTRLLVL.

This chain links TRBV19 with TRBJ2-3; possibly TRBD2 for D (6 bases). Trimming removed 3 bases from V and 0 bases from J, with 10 bases in between. Germline values: CDR1 LNHDA, CDR2 SQIVND (reference sequence). This CDR3 has 15 residues. This CDR3 is CASSMAGLSTDTQYF. In DNA form, the CDR3 reads TGTGCCAGTAGTATGGCGGGGCTGAGCACAGATACGCAGTATTTT.

The V and J genes are TRBV9 and TRBJ2-3; 9 bases line up with TRBD1. The V and J ends lost 4 bases and 0 bases, in that order; junction bases with no gene match: 9. Germline loops: CDR1 SGDLS, CDR2 YYNGEE. The CDR3 sequence is 17 residues long. CDR3 nucleotide sequence: TGTGCCAGCAGCCCTGCAACAGGGGGCTCTAGCACAGATACGCAGTATTTT. It yields the protein CASSPATGGSSTDTQYF.

V is TRBV28 and J is TRBJ1-2; D gene unclear. Trimming stripped 10 bases from V and 2 bases from J, with 8 bases between. Germline V gives CDR1 MDHEN, CDR2 SYDVKM. The CDR3 is 11 amino acids. CDR3 amino acids: CATLGNYGYTF. The CDR3, as DNA: TGTGCCACCCTCGGGAACTATGGCTACACCTTC.

The chain has TRBV7-6 and TRBJ1-1; D is uncertain. This CDR3 contains 12 residues. CDR1 is SGHVS, CDR2 FNYEAQ, per germline. Deletions cut 4 bases from V and 7 bases from J, with 10 bases between. The CDR3 loop reads CASSWAGGEAFF. The CDR3 DNA is TGTGCCAGCAGCTGGGCGGGTGGTGAAGCTTTCTTT. Supplemented by reference TRBV7-6 and TRBJ1-1, the full variable domain reads GAGVSQSPRYKVTKRGQDVALRCDPISGHVSLYWYRQALGQGPEFLTYFNYEAQQDKSGLPNDRFSAERPEGSISTLTIQRTEQRDSAMYRCASSWAGGEAFFGQGTRLTVV.

The genes are TRBV5-6 and TRBJ1-3, with D perhaps TRBD1 (6 bases). The CDR3 runs 15 residues. Trimming pared 4 bases from V and 3 bases from J, leaving 14 bases between. CDR1 and CDR2 from the germline V gene are SGHDT and YYEEEE. The CDR3 reads CASSSRDILGNTIYF. CDR3 nucleotide sequence: TGTGCCAGCAGCAGCCGGGACATACTTGGAAACACCATATATTTT.

The gene calls are TRBV6-5 and TRBJ1-2; a weak D match, TRBD1 (6 bases). Trimming cost V 0 bases and J 4 bases, with 6 bases left between them. Germline CDR1 MNHEY, CDR2 SVGAGI. The CDR3 contains 13 residues. The CDR3 DNA sequence: TGTGCCAGCAGTTACTCGGACAGCTATGGCTACACCTTC. Translation: CASSYSDSYGYTF.

The rearrangement links TRBV19 to TRBJ2-3; the match to TRBD1 covers 9 bases. There are 16 residues in the CDR3. The junction had 9 bases not matched to a gene; V was cut back by 5 bases and J by 3 bases. The germline V gene has CDR1 LNHDA and CDR2 SQIVND (reference sequence). DNA for the CDR3: TGTGCCAGTAGTGACACGGGACAGGGACGTACAGATACGCAGTATTTT. This codes for CASSDTGQGRTDTQYF.

This chain joins TRBV19 and TRBJ1-2, with TRBD1 as a possible D gene (6 bases). The CDR3 is made up of 15 amino acids. Looked up from germline, CDR1 is LNHDA and CDR2 is SQIVND (reference sequence). The V end was cut by 7 bases, the J end by 5 bases, with 20 bases between. In nucleotides, the CDR3 is TGTGCCAGTACCTCGGTCCAGGGCCAGGGGTATGGCTACACCTTC. Translating it yields CASTSVQGQGYGYTF.